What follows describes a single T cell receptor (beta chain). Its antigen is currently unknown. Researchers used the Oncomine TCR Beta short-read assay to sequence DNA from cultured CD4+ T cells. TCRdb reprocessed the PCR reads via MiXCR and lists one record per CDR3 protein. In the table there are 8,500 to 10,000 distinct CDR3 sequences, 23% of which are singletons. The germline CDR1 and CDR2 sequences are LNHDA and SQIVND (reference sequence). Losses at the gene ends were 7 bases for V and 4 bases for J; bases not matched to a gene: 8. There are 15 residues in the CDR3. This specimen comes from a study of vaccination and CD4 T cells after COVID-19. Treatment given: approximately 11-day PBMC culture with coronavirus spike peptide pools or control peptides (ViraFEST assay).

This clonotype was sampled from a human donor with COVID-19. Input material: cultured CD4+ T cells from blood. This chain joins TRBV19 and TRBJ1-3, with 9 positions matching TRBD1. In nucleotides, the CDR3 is TGTGCCAGTAAATTGGGACAGGGTCCGGGAAACACCATATATTTT. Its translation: CASKLGQGPGNTIYF. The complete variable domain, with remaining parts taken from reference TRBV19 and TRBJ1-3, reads DGGITQSPKYLFRKEGQNVTLSCEQNLNHDAMYWYRQDPGQGLRLIYYSQIVNDFQKGDIAEGYSVSREKKESFPLTVTSAQKNPTAFYLCASKLGQGPGNTIYFGEGSWLTVV.